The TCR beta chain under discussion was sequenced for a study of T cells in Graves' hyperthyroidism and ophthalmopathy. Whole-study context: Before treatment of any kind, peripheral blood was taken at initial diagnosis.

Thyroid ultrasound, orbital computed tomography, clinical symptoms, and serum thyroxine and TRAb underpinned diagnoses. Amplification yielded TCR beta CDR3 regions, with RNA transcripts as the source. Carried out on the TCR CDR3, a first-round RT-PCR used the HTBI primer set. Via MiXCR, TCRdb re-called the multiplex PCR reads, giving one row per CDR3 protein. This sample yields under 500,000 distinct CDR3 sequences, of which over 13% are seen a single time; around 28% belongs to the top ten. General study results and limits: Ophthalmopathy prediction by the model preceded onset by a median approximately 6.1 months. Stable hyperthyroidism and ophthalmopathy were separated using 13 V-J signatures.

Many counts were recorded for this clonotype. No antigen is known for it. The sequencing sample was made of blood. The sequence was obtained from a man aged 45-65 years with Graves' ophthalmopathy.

DNA of the CDR3: TGCGCCAGCAGCTCCGGCGCTAGCGGGAGGGTGACTGAGCAGTTCTTC. This gives the protein CASSSGASGRVTEQFF. J is TRBJ2-1 and V is TRBV5-1; 12 bases are shared with TRBD2. V shed 3 bases and J 9 bases; nucleotides not matched to a gene: 10. The CDR3 length is 16 residues. Germline CDR1 reads SGHRS; CDR2 reads YFSETQ. Full variable domain (rest looked up from reference TRBV5-1 and TRBJ2-1): KAGVTQTPRYLIKTRGQQVTLSCSPISGHRSVSWYQQTPGQGLQFLFEYFSETQRNKGNFPGRFSGRQFSNSRSEMNVSTLELGDSALYLCASSSGASGRVTEQFFGPGTRLTVL.